Presented here are 11 T cell receptor beta chains from one specimen sequenced in a study of T cell responses to AZD1222 COVID-19 vaccine. Produced via immunoSEQ multiplex PCR; TCRdb's table is partial and in-frame only. The top ten hold 1.6% of the sample, which has 100,000 to 150,000 clones, 80% to 90% seen once. The sequenced sample was peripheral blood, obtained on day 0 of AZD1222 vaccination. These receptors were taken from an adult in good health.

The J gene is TRBJ2-1, the V gene TRBV27; 14 bases agree with TRBD2. The CDR3 is made up of 17 amino acids. With 4 bases clipped from V and 9 bases from J, the junction kept 11 bases outside the gene matches. Looked up from germline, CDR1 is MNHEY and CDR2 is SMNVEV (reference sequence). The CDR3 coding sequence is TGTGCCAGCAGTTCGGGACTAGCGGGGGCTACCGGGAGTGAGCAGTTCTTC. It yields the protein CASSSGLAGATGSEQFF.

The V and J genes are TRBV6-5 and TRBJ1-5, with D perhaps TRBD1 (5 bases). This CDR3 is 15 amino acids long. Germline V gene data show CDR1 as MNHEY and CDR2 as SVGAGI. With 7 bases removed from V and 4 bases from J, the gap between germline ends came to 17 bases. CDR3 region: CASTLRQPPNQPQHF. The CDR3, as DNA: TGTGCCAGCACTCTAAGACAGCCTCCAAATCAGCCCCAGCATTTT.

The rearrangement joins TRBV30 to TRBJ1-6, with unresolved D. Germline CDR1 reads GTSNPN; CDR2 reads SVGIG (reference sequence). This CDR3 is 15 amino acids long. The V end was cut by 5 bases, the J end by 3 bases, with 14 bases between. In DNA form, the CDR3 reads TGTGCCTGGTCGATCGTATCTCTCTATAATTCACCCCTCCACTTT. It is translated as CAWSIVSLYNSPLHF.

The V gene is TRBV6-5, the J gene TRBJ2-7; maybe TRBD2 (5 bases). Germline V gene sequence: CDR1 MNHEY, CDR2 SVGAGI. V lost 4 bases and J lost 1, with 8 bases in between. This CDR3 is 13 amino acids long. CDR3 in amino acids: CASSWENSYEQYF. CDR3 sequence (DNA): TGTGCCAGCAGTTGGGAGAATTCCTACGAGCAGTACTTC.

This chain uses TRBV9 with TRBJ2-3; perhaps D is TRBD1 or TRBD2 (6 bases each). CDR1 SGDLS and CDR2 YYNGEE come from the germline V gene. V lost 3 bases, J lost 8 bases, and 25 bases lay in between. CDR3 length equals 17 residues. The CDR3 sequence: CASSDTGPWDLGGTQYF. Written as DNA, the CDR3 is TGTGCCAGCAGCGACACCGGGCCCTGGGACTTAGGGGGTACGCAGTATTTT.

The chain is built from TRBV7-3 and TRBJ2-6; TRBD2 is a possible D gene (7 bases). The CDR3 is made up of 17 amino acids. Germline V gene data show CDR1 as SGHTA and CDR2 as FQGTGA. V was clipped by 4 bases and J by 1 base, with 14 bases between them. CDR3 loop: CASSSRGAESGANVLTF. The CDR3 coding sequence is TGTGCCAGCAGCTCCCGGGGGGCGGAATCTGGGGCCAACGTCCTGACTTTC.

The chain combines TRBV2 with TRBJ1-2; D not certain. This CDR3 is built from 13 residues. Trimming pared 1 base from V and 7 bases from J, leaving 10 bases between. The V gene's germline CDR1 is SNHLY and CDR2 FYNNEI. The CDR3 here is CASSEDWSGGYTF. The CDR3 DNA follows: TGTGCCAGCAGTGAAGATTGGAGTGGTGGCTACACCTTC.

The gene calls are TRBV19 and TRBJ1-3; D is undetermined. The length of the CDR3 is 15 residues. V gave up 5 bases and J gave up 0 bases, with 11 bases separating them. CDR1 and CDR2 from the germline V gene are LNHDA and SQIVND (reference sequence). CDR3 in DNA: TGTGCCAGTAGTTCGCCTTCTTACTCTGGAAACACCATATATTTT. Residues: CASSSPSYSGNTIYF. The variable domain in full, completed from reference TRBV19 and TRBJ1-3, reads DGGITQSPKYLFRKEGQNVTLSCEQNLNHDAMYWYRQDPGQGLRLIYYSQIVNDFQKGDIAEGYSVSREKKESFPLTVTSAQKNPTAFYLCASSSPSYSGNTIYFGEGSWLTVV.

This chain's CDR3 is CASSSTWAETQYF. CDR3 in DNA: TGTGCCAGCAGTAGTACTTGGGCAGAGACCCAGTACTTC. The genes are TRBV6-2 or TRBV6-3 and TRBJ2-5; D remains unclear. The germline V gene encodes CDR1 MNHEY and CDR2 SVGEGT. V lost 5 bases to trimming and J lost 4 bases, with 11 bases between them. This CDR3 region has 13 residues.

This clone was detected a few times. CDR3 amino acids: CASSRADNQPQHF. CDR3 DNA: TGTGCCAGTAGTCGGGCCGACAATCAGCCCCAGCATTTT. The chain uses TRBV19 and TRBJ1-5; D gene ambiguous. Germline-derived CDR1 and CDR2 are LNHDA and SQIVND (reference sequence). This CDR3 spans 13 amino acids. V was pared by 5 bases and J by 3 bases, with 8 bases between. Looking up the rest from reference TRBV19 and TRBJ1-5 gives the full variable domain: DGGITQSPKYLFRKEGQNVTLSCEQNLNHDAMYWYRQDPGQGLRLIYYSQIVNDFQKGDIAEGYSVSREKKESFPLTVTSAQKNPTAFYLCASSRADNQPQHFGDGTRLSIL.

The chain recombines TRBV27 with TRBJ1-6; D perhaps matches TRBD1 (5 bases). V was trimmed by 2 bases and J by 7 bases, leaving 18 bases between them. CDR1 is MNHEY, CDR2 SMNVEV, per germline (reference sequence). There are 17 residues in the CDR3. CDR3 protein: CASSLMVSGTANSPLHF. CDR3 nucleotides: TGTGCCAGCAGTTTAATGGTATCTGGGACCGCCAATTCACCCCTCCACTTT.